These T cell receptor beta chains were read from a single sample in a study of blood T cell repertoires in COVID-19. Clones were read by immunoSEQ multiplex PCR, and TCRdb kept only the in-frame ones, dropping some. The sample consists of approximately 130,000 clones, 80% to 85% of them appearing once. The sequencing input was PBMCs or T cells enriched from blood (not recorded which). The origin of the receptors is a man aged 30 to 45 who had recovered from COVID-19. CDR3s include the opening cysteine and the closing phenylalanine or tryptophan. D genes are given only for firm matches. Clone size is not always given. Where it is, it says once, few, many or a class for expanded clones.

>TRBD1|TRBV19|TRBJ2-7|NA
TGTGCCAGTAGCGCCGGGACAGGCCCCTACGAGCAGTACTTC
CASSAGTGPYEQYF
>NA|TRBV3-1/TRBV3-2|TRBJ2-7|NA
TGTGCCAGCAGCCAAGGACCAGCGGGCTCCTACGAGCAGTACTTC
CASSQGPAGSYEQYF
>TRBD1|TRBV6-1|TRBJ2-5|NA
TGTGCCAGCAGTGAAGTGGACAGGGAGACCCAGTACTTC
CASSEVDRETQYF
>TRBD1|TRBV9|TRBJ2-3|once
TGTGCCAGCAGCCCCCGGACAGGGGAGAGCACAGATACGCAGTATTTT
CASSPRTGESTDTQYF
>TRBD1|TRBV29-1|TRBJ1-1|NA
TGCAGCGTTGAGGGACAGGCGAATGAAGCTTTCTTT
CSVEGQANEAFF
>TRBD1|TRBV15|TRBJ1-5|NA
TGTGCCACCAGCAGCCAGGGGGCAATCCAGCCCCAGCATTTT
CATSSQGAIQPQHF
>NA|TRBV30|TRBJ2-3|NA
TGTGCCTGGACGCCCGGCGGTGACTACCTCCATACGCAGTATTTT
CAWTPGGDYLHTQYF
>NA|TRBV6-5|TRBJ1-4|NA
TGTGCCAGCAGTTCAGGGGCGGCTAATGAAAAACTGTTTTTT
CASSSGAANEKLFF
>NA|TRBV5-1|TRBJ1-1|NA
TGCGCCAGCATGGGACACCCGGATACTGAAGCTTTCTTT
CASMGHPDTEAFF
>NA|TRBV18|TRBJ1-4|NA
TGTGCCAGCTCACGAGAACCGGGGGGTGAAAAACTGTTTTTT
CASSREPGGEKLFF
>TRBD1|TRBV19|TRBJ1-4|few
TGTGCCAGTAGCCCACAGGGGGCGGGCGAAAAACTGTTTTTT
CASSPQGAGEKLFF
>NA|TRBV19|TRBJ1-5|NA
TGTGCCAGTAGTAACGGGTATAGCAATCAGCCCCAGCATTTT
CASSNGYSNQPQHF
>TRBD2|TRBV4-2|TRBJ2-1|NA
TGTGCCAGCAGCCAAGATCGATTAGCGGGGACATACAATGAGCAGTTCTTC
CASSQDRLAGTYNEQFF
>TRBD2|TRBV7-8|TRBJ2-5|NA
TGTGCCAGCAGCTCAGCTGGCGGGGGGAGTCAAGAGACCCAGTACTTC
CASSSAGGGSQETQYF
>TRBD2|TRBV5-6|TRBJ2-1|NA
TGTGCCAGCAGCTTGGAAGGCGGGGGGGCCTACAATGAGCAGTTCTTC
CASSLEGGGAYNEQFF
>TRBD1|TRBV7-9|TRBJ1-6|NA
TGTGCCAGCAGCCAGACAGGGGGTAATTCACCCCTCCACTTT
CASSQTGGNSPLHF
>TRBD2|TRBV6-5|TRBJ2-1|NA
TGTGCCAGCAGGAGACTAGCGGATGAGCAGTTCTTC
CASRRLADEQFF
>TRBD1|TRBV7-3|TRBJ2-4|NA
TGTGCCAGCAACAGGGGGCTAGCCAAAAACATTCAGTACTTC
CASNRGLAKNIQYF
>NA|TRBV3-1/TRBV3-2|TRBJ2-2|NA
TGTGCCAGCAGCCAAGGCGGGGGCCTAAACACCGGGGAGCTGTTTTTT
CASSQGGGLNTGELFF
>NA|TRBV5-1|TRBJ2-1|NA
TGCGCCAGCAGCTTGGAGGTAGCGAGCTCCTACAATGAGCAGTTCTTC
CASSLEVASSYNEQFF
>TRBD2|TRBV5-4|TRBJ2-1|NA
TGTGCCAGCAGCTTGGCGGGGGGTATCAATGAGCAGTTCTTC
CASSLAGGINEQFF
>NA|TRBV7-9|TRBJ1-1|NA
TGTGCCAGCAGCTTAGGGTCCTCCGGGGCTTTCTTT
CASSLGSSGAFF
>NA|TRBV25-1|TRBJ1-2|NA
TGTGCCAGCACCGGGTCCCGCGGTGGCTACACCTTC
CASTGSRGGYTF
>NA|TRBV19|TRBJ1-2|NA
TGTGCCAGTAACCAAGAAGGCGGGGCGCGGTATGGCTACACCTTC
CASNQEGGARYGYTF
>NA|TRBV5-1|TRBJ2-7|NA
TGCGCCAGCAGCTTGTGGGGAGTGTCCTACGAGCAGTACTTC
CASSLWGVSYEQYF
>NA|TRBV19|TRBJ1-5|NA
TGTGCCAGTAGTCTTACAGATTTGAAGCCCCAGCATTTT
CASSLTDLKPQHF
>TRBD1|TRBV14|TRBJ1-3|NA
TGTGCCAGCAGCGCGGGACAGGGGGCTGGAAACACCATATATTTT
CASSAGQGAGNTIYF
>NA|TRBV7-2|TRBJ2-1|NA
TGTGCCAGCAGCTTAGGGGCTAGCGAACACAATGAGCAGTTCTTC
CASSLGASEHNEQFF
>NA|TRBV7-9|TRBJ2-7|few
TGTGCCAGCAGTGTCGCGGGGAGTTACGAGCAGTACTTC
CASSVAGSYEQYF
>TRBD1|TRBV10-3|TRBJ2-6|few
TGTGCCATCCCGAGGGGGCCCAGCTCTGGGGCCAACGTCCTGACTTTC
CAIPRGPSSGANVLTF
>NA|TRBV2|TRBJ1-1|NA
TGTGCCAGCAGTGAATTTACAACTGAAGCTTTCTTT
CASSEFTTEAFF
>TRBD2|TRBV10-3|TRBJ2-2|NA
TGTGCCATCAGACTAGCGCAAGGGAACGGGGAGCTGTTTTTT
CAIRLAQGNGELFF
>NA|TRBV27|TRBJ2-2|NA
TGTGCCAGCAGTTTACGGCGGGGGAACACCGGGGAGCTGTTTTTT
CASSLRRGNTGELFF
>TRBD2|TRBV27|TRBJ2-5|NA
TGTGCCAGCAGTTTAACAGGGAGGCTAGCGGGGATCACCCAGTACTTC
CASSLTGRLAGITQYF
>NA|TRBV6-5|TRBJ2-7|NA
TGTGCCACCGGGAACCCGGGGGGCAGCTACGAGCAGTACTTC
CATGNPGGSYEQYF
>NA|TRBV6-5|TRBJ1-1|once
TGTGCCAGCAGTAGCAACGGGGGCACTGAAGCTTTCTTT
CASSSNGGTEAFF
>NA|TRBV2|TRBJ2-6|NA
TGTGCCAGCAGTCTTCGACTCGTCTCTGGGGCCAACGTCCTGACTTTC
CASSLRLVSGANVLTF
>NA|TRBV18|TRBJ1-1|NA
TGTGCCAGCTCCCCCAGACAGAACACTGAAGCTTTCTTT
CASSPRQNTEAFF
>NA|TRBV18|TRBJ2-2|once
TGTGCCAGCTCACCCCCCTTTGGTAGTGGGCTGTTTTTT
CASSPPFGSGLFF
>NA|TRBV27|TRBJ1-1|NA
TGTGCCAGCAGTTTAGCGGGATTGAACACTGAAGCTTTCTTT
CASSLAGLNTEAFF
>NA|TRBV7-3|TRBJ1-1|NA
TGTGCCAGCAGCCTCGTATGGAACACTGAAGCTTTCTTT
CASSLVWNTEAFF
>NA|TRBV4-1|TRBJ2-3|once
TGCGCCAGCAGCCAACAGGGATCCACAGATACGCAGTATTTT
CASSQQGSTDTQYF
>TRBD1|TRBV5-1|TRBJ1-1|NA
TGCGCCAGCAGCAGGTGGACAGGGCCTTCCATGAACACTGAAGCTTTCTTT
CASSRWTGPSMNTEAFF
>NA|TRBV19|TRBJ1-6|NA
TGTGCCAGTAGTATGCAAGGCGGCGATAATTCACCCCTCCACTTT
CASSMQGGDNSPLHF
>NA|TRBV4-2|TRBJ1-1|few
TGTGCCAGCAGCCTAACCGGGATGAACACTGAAGCTTTCTTT
CASSLTGMNTEAFF
>NA|TRBV7-9|TRBJ2-7|once
TGTGCCAGCAGCTCTCACGAGCAGTACTTC
CASSSHEQYF
>NA|TRBV9|TRBJ1-1|NA
TGTGCCAGCAGCGTTCGATCGCAGGGCACTGAAGCTTTCTTT
CASSVRSQGTEAFF
>NA|TRBV11-2|TRBJ2-3|NA
TGTGCCAGCAGCTTAGATTTTGGGGGGGCGAATACGCAGTATTTT
CASSLDFGGANTQYF
>TRBD1|TRBV5-4|TRBJ1-3|once
TGTGCCAGCAGCTTGGGGGGGACAGGGCCCTCTGGAAACACCATATATTTT
CASSLGGTGPSGNTIYF
>NA|TRBV5-1|TRBJ2-4|NA
TGCGCCAGCAGGGAGTTCACAAGCGGGTCGGCCAAAAACATTCAGTACTTC
CASREFTSGSAKNIQYF
>TRBD2|TRBV4-1|TRBJ2-1|once
TGCGCCAGCAGCCAGACTAGCGGGGGATCCTACAATGAGCAGTTCTTC
CASSQTSGGSYNEQFF
>TRBD2|TRBV6-5|TRBJ2-7|NA
TGTGCCTCTTGGAGTAGCGGGAAGAGTGAGCAGTACTTC
CASWSSGKSEQYF
>NA|TRBV3-1/TRBV3-2|TRBJ1-2|NA
TGTGCCAGCAGCCCGGGACATATTGGATATGGCTACACCTTC
CASSPGHIGYGYTF
>TRBD1|TRBV6-5|TRBJ2-7|once
TGTGCCAGCAGATCGGACAGGGCTCTATACGAGCAGTACTTC
CASRSDRALYEQYF
>TRBD2|TRBV7-9|TRBJ2-3|NA
TGTGCCAGCAGCTTATTTGCTAGCGGGGGGCCTGGATATACGCAGTATTTT
CASSLFASGGPGYTQYF
>TRBD1|TRBV2|TRBJ1-2|NA
TGTGCCAGCAGGAGGACAGGGGGCGTCTCGGGGGCGAGTGGCTACACCTTC
CASRRTGGVSGASGYTF
>TRBD2|TRBV4-1|TRBJ2-5|NA
TGCGCCAGCAGCCCTATAGGGACTAGCGGACAAGAGACCCAGTACTTC
CASSPIGTSGQETQYF
>NA|TRBV2|TRBJ2-7|NA
TGTGCCAGCAGTCCCCAGGAATACGAGCAGTACTTC
CASSPQEYEQYF
>NA|TRBV27|TRBJ1-1|NA
TGTGCCAGCACCCCTTACCTTCCGAGTCGGAACACTGAAGCTTTCTTT
CASTPYLPSRNTEAFF